Reported below is one T cell receptor beta chain. Its target is not known. The data were obtained in a study of a mutant IDH1 vaccine in newly diagnosed glioma. At the level of the study: The start of vaccination came 4-6 weeks after radiotherapy alone, or with temozolomide cycles. Beforehand, treatment had been radiotherapy, temozolomide, or both; the majority received both. Overall study results and limits: Around 92% of patients showed vaccine-induced immune responses across multiple MHC alleles.

Time point defined: week 47, end of study. Doses comprised 300 ug of mutant IDH1 20-mer peptide each, plus topical imiquimod. Patients, over weeks 1, 3, 5, 7, 11, 15, 19 and 23, received a total of eight vaccinations. Measured with immunoSEQ multiplex PCR; TCRdb has only the in-frame clones, and not every one. The sample records approximately 50,000 clones, about 80% being singletons. The CDR3 runs 13 residues. V shed 5 bases, J shed 4 bases, and the junction held 5 bases outside the gene matches. CDR1 and CDR2 (germline): MNHEY, SMNVEV (reference sequence). This sequence originates from a woman in her forties with glioma. Some clones in this sample may be carry-over from other donors' samples. Sequenced material: PBMCs, taken from a glioma patient whose treatment included an IDH1 peptide vaccine. V gene TRBV27 combines with J gene TRBJ2-7; TRBD1 matches at 7 bases. The CDR3 DNA sequence: TGTGCCAGCAGTACCTGGGACAGTTACGAGCAGTACTTC. Residues: CASSTWDSYEQYF.